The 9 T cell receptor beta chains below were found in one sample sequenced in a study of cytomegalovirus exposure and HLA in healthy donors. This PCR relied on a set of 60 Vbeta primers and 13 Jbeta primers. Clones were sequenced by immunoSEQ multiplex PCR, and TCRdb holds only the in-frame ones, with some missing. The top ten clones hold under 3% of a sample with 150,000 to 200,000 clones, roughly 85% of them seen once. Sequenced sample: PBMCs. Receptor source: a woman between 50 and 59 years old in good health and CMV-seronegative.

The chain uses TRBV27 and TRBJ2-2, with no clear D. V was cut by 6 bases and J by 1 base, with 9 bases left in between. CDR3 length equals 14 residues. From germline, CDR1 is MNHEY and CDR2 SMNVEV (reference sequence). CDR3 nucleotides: TGTGCCAGCAGAAATCCCGTGAACACCGGGGAGCTGTTTTTT. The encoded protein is CASRNPVNTGELFF.

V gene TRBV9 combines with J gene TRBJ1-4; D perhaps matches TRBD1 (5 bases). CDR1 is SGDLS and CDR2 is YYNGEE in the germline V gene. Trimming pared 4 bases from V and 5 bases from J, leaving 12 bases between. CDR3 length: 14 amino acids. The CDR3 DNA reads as TGTGCCAGCAGCCCAGACAGCCCGAATGAAAAACTGTTTTTT. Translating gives CASSPDSPNEKLFF.

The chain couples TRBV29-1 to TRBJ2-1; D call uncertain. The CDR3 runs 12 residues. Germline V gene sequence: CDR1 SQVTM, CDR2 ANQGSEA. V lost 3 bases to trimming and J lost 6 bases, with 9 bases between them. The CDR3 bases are TGCAGCGTTGAGGCGGCAGTCAATGAGCAGTTCTTC. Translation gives CSVEAAVNEQFF.

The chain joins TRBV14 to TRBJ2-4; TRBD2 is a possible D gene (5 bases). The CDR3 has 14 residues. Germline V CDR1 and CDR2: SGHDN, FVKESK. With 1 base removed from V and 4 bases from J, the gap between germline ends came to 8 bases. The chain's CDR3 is CASSQGTWKNIQYF. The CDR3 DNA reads TGTGCCAGCAGCCAAGGGACTTGGAAAAACATTCAGTACTTC.

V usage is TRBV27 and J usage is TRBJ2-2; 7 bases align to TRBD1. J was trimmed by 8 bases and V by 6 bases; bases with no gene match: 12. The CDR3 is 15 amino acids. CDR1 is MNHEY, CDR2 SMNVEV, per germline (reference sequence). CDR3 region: CASRQGITPWGELFF. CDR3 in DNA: TGTGCCAGCAGACAGGGGATAACACCGTGGGGGGAGCTGTTTTTT.

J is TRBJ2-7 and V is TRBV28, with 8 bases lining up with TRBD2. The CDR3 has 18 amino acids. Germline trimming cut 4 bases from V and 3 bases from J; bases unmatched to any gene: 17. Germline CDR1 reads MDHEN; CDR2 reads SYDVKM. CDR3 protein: CASSSTTPLAGQLYEQYF. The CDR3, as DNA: TGTGCCAGCAGTTCCACCACTCCCCTAGCGGGCCAGCTCTACGAGCAGTACTTC.

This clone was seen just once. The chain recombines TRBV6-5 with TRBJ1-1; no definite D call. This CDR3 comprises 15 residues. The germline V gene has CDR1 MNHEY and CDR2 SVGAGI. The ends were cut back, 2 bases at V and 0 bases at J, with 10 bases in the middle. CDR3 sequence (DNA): TGTGCCAGCAGTTACGAGGGCAGTGTGAACACTGAAGCTTTCTTT. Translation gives CASSYEGSVNTEAFF.

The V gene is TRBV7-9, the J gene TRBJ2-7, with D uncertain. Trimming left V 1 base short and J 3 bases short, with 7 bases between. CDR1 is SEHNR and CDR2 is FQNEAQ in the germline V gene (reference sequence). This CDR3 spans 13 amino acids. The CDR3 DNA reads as TGTGCCAGCAGCTTAGGGCGGTTCTACGAGCAGTACTTC. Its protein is CASSLGRFYEQYF. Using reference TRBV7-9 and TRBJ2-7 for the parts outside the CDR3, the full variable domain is DTGVSQNPRHKITKRGQNVTFRCDPISEHNRLYWYRQTLGQGPEFLTYFQNEAQLEKSRLLSDRFSAERPKGSFSTLEIQRTEQGDSAMYLCASSLGRFYEQYFGPGTRLTVT.

In DNA, the CDR3 is TGTGCCAGCAGCTTACGGAGTGAGCAGTTCTTC. Amino acids: CASSLRSEQFF. The chain links TRBV7-8 to TRBJ2-1, with D unresolved. Germline V gene lookup returns CDR1 SGHVS and CDR2 FQNEAQ. This CDR3 contains 11 residues. V was pared by 2 bases and J by 9 bases, with 5 bases between.